One sample yielded the 14 T cell receptor beta chains listed below, sequenced in a study of identical twins. TCRdb called the 5' RACE reads again in MiXCR, with one record for every CDR3 protein. The sample includes 280,000 or so distinct CDR3 sequences, about 8% of them seen just once. This sample also belongs to another study, concerning yellow fever vaccine responses in identical twins.

The sample taken for sequencing was memory (CD45RO+) T cells sorted from blood. Receptors were obtained from a woman aged 18-35 years in good health.

The chain carries TRBV29-1 and TRBJ1-4, with 9 bases lining up with TRBD1. The CDR3 totals 14 residues. Germline V gene lookup returns CDR1 SQVTM and CDR2 ANQGSEA. V dropped 5 bases and J dropped 7; count of bases not matched to a gene: 8. CDR3 DNA: TGCAGCGTTCAGGGACAGGGCTTTGGTGAAAAACTGTTTTTT. It specifies CSVQGQGFGEKLFF.

The sample holds many counts of this clonotype. The V call is TRBV12-3 or TRBV12-4, the J call TRBJ2-3; 12 nucleotides line up with TRBD2. V lost 4 bases, J lost 8 bases, and 4 bases stayed unmatched. CDR3 size: 14 residues. CDR3 bases: TGTGCCAGCAGTTCTAGCGGGGGGGCGGTTACGCAGTATTTT. Its translation: CASSSSGGAVTQYF.

The V and J genes are TRBV10-3 and TRBJ2-3; the D gene could be TRBD1 or TRBD2 (5 bases each). Germline V CDR1 and CDR2: ENHRY, SYGVKD. V dropped 4 bases and J dropped 5 bases, with 7 bases sitting between them. The CDR3 is 12 amino acids. The CDR3 region is CAISGGEDTQYF. The CDR3 bases are TGTGCCATCAGTGGAGGGGAAGATACGCAGTATTTT.

This clonotype was seen more than once but under ten times. The rearrangement joins TRBV6-5 to TRBJ1-2; 11 nucleotides agree with TRBD1. The CDR3 length is 14 residues. Germline loops: CDR1 MNHEY, CDR2 SVGAGI. Trimming cost V 1 base and J 7 bases; bases outside gene matches: 2. The DNA of the CDR3 is TGTGCCAGCAGTTACTTCGGGACAGGGGGTGGCTACACCTTC. It encodes CASSYFGTGGGYTF.

Ten or more counts support this clonotype. V gene TRBV28 combines with J gene TRBJ2-1, with D perhaps given as TRBD1 or TRBD2 (6 bases each). Germline CDR1 is MDHEN and CDR2 is SYDVKM. V gave up 7 bases and J gave up 3 bases, with 16 bases separating them. This CDR3 has 15 residues. The CDR3 bases are TGTGCCAGCACCTTAGGGCGGGGACACTACAATGAGCAGTTCTTC. It specifies CASTLGRGHYNEQFF.

The V call is TRBV19, the J call TRBJ2-3, with 8 bases identical to TRBD2. Germline lookup yields CDR1 LNHDA and CDR2 SQIVND (reference sequence). The V and J ends lost 7 bases and 2 bases, in that order; junction bases with no gene match: 8. The CDR3 spans 15 residues. The CDR3 is CASNGGEAHTDTQYF. The CDR3 nucleotides read TGTGCCAGTAACGGGGGGGAGGCCCACACAGATACGCAGTATTTT.

In its sample, this clonotype was seen many times. The chain uses TRBV10-3 and TRBJ2-5; D is possibly TRBD2 (5 bases). The CDR3 is made up of 13 amino acids. Looked up from germline, CDR1 is ENHRY and CDR2 is SYGVKD. The ends were cut back, 2 bases at V and 3 bases at J, with 7 bases in the middle. DNA of the CDR3: TGTGCCATCAGTGAGGGACTGAAAGAGACCCAGTACTTC. Translated: CAISEGLKETQYF.

The table lists this clonotype with many counts. V gene TRBV6-1 combines with J gene TRBJ2-1, with 10 positions matching TRBD1. The CDR3 runs to 17 residues. Looked up from germline, CDR1 is MNHNS and CDR2 is SASEGT. V trimming: 2 bases; J trimming: 8 bases; junction bases outside the gene matches: 12. CDR3 nucleotides: TGTGCCAGCAGTGAAACCTACCGGGGACAGGGGACCGATGAGCAGTTCTTC. Protein product: CASSETYRGQGTDEQFF.

This chain links TRBV12-3 or TRBV12-4 with TRBJ1-4; a possible D gene is TRBD1 (6 bases). CDR3 length equals 15 residues. Trimming removed 5 bases at V and 2 bases at J, with 12 bases between. The DNA of the CDR3 is TGTGCCAGCAGTGTCACAGGGCAGACTAATGAAAAACTGTTTTTT. It encodes CASSVTGQTNEKLFF.

This clonotype showed up many times. V gene TRBV4-1 combines with J gene TRBJ2-2, with D perhaps TRBD1 or TRBD2 (5 bases each). CDR3 length equals 15 residues. V dropped 5 bases and J dropped 2 bases, with 12 bases sitting between them. CDR1 and CDR2 from the germline V gene are MGHRA and YSYEKL. The CDR3 region is CASSTGTANTGELFF. DNA of the CDR3: TGCGCCAGCAGCACTGGGACGGCAAACACCGGGGAGCTGTTTTTT.

This clonotype has ten or more counts. The chain joins TRBV12-3 or TRBV12-4 to TRBJ1-3; 7 nucleotides agree with TRBD1. The J segment lost 4 bases and the V segment lost 3 bases, leaving 9 bases of the junction unmatched. The length of the CDR3 is 16 residues. The chain's CDR3 is CASSLQGQSLGNTIYF. The CDR3 DNA reads TGTGCCAGCAGTTTGCAGGGACAGAGCCTGGGAAACACCATATATTTT.

This clonotype was observed a handful of times. V gene TRBV28 combines with J gene TRBJ1-5; a weak D match, TRBD1 (5 bases). Germline values: CDR1 MDHEN, CDR2 SYDVKM. Trimming cost V 5 bases and J 6 bases, with 14 bases left between them. The CDR3 runs to 14 residues. The CDR3 DNA is TGTGCCAGCAGTCCTTATTCGACAGTTCAGCCCCAGCATTTT. This encodes CASSPYSTVQPQHF. The entire variable domain, with the rest obtained from reference TRBV28 and TRBJ1-5, is as follows: DVKVTQSSRYLVKRTGEKVFLECVQDMDHENMFWYRQDPGLGLRLIYFSYDVKMKEKGDIPEGYSVSREKKERFSLILESASTNQTSMYLCASSPYSTVQPQHFGDGTRLSIL.

The genes are TRBV25-1 and TRBJ2-5; possibly TRBD1 for D (5 bases). The V end lost 4 bases, the J end lost 4 bases, and 19 bases lay between the germline ends. The CDR3 consists of 16 residues. The V gene's germline CDR1 is MGHDK and CDR2 SYGVNS. The CDR3, as DNA: TGTGCCAGCAGTGTTCCGGGCGTGACAGACACAGAGACCCAGTACTTC. It is translated as CASSVPGVTDTETQYF.

Ten or more counts support this clonotype. The J gene is TRBJ1-6, the V gene TRBV28; D is undetermined. Germline values: CDR1 MDHEN, CDR2 SYDVKM. The CDR3 runs to 9 residues. Trimming pared 7 bases from V and 9 bases from J, leaving 1 base between. Here the CDR3 DNA reads TGTGCCAGCATTTCACCCCTCCACTTT. Protein sequence: CASISPLHF.